These T cell receptor beta chains were read from a single sample in a study of post-analysis software for immune sequencing data. TCRdb reanalysed the PCR reads using MiXCR and keeps one entry per CDR3 protein. The data contain a few hundred thousand distinct CDR3 sequences, about 38% of them singletons. What was sequenced was blood. All receptors derive from a girl aged 5-17 years with multiple sclerosis. CDR3s include the opening cysteine and the closing phenylalanine or tryptophan. The D gene is left open where the match is weak. Not every row has a clone size; where given, it reads once, few, many or a size class.

V gene: TRBV7-9; clone size: many; D gene: NA; J gene: TRBJ2-6; CDR3 protein: CASSPPRGRSPGANVLTF; CDR3 DNA: TGTGCCAGCAGCCCCCCGCGTGGCCGATCCCCTGGGGCCAACGTCCTGACTTTC
V gene: TRBV28; clone size: few; D gene: NA; J gene: TRBJ1-2; CDR3 protein: CASSLSGKNYGYTF; CDR3 DNA: TGTGCCAGCAGTTTATCCGGGAAAAACTATGGCTACACCTTC
V gene: TRBV5-1; clone size: NA; D gene: NA; J gene: TRBJ2-2; CDR3 protein: CASTELGAGELFF; CDR3 DNA: TGCGCCAGCACCGAGCTGGGGGCCGGGGAGCTGTTTTTT
V gene: TRBV7-8; clone size: many; D gene: TRBD2; J gene: TRBJ2-5; CDR3 protein: CASSSPRYLLADEETQYF; CDR3 DNA: TGTGCCAGCAGCTCCCCCAGGTACCTTCTAGCGGACGAAGAGACCCAGTACTTC
V gene: TRBV7-2; clone size: few; D gene: NA; J gene: TRBJ2-7; CDR3 protein: CASSQSPPSHEQYF; CDR3 DNA: TGTGCCAGCAGCCAGTCCCCACCAAGTCATGAGCAGTACTTC
V gene: TRBV5-1; clone size: few; D gene: NA; J gene: TRBJ2-2; CDR3 protein: CASSPRTNTGELFF; CDR3 DNA: TGCGCCAGCAGCCCAAGGACGAACACCGGGGAGCTGTTTTTT
V gene: TRBV27; clone size: once; D gene: NA; J gene: TRBJ2-2; CDR3 protein: CASREHSAGELFF; CDR3 DNA: TGTGCCAGCAGGGAACACAGCGCCGGGGAGCTGTTTTTT
V gene: TRBV6-5; clone size: NA; D gene: TRBD1; J gene: TRBJ1-5; CDR3 protein: CASSSRTGVNQPQHF; CDR3 DNA: TGTGCCAGCAGTAGCAGGACAGGGGTCAATCAGCCCCAGCATTTT
V gene: TRBV7-8; clone size: NA; D gene: NA; J gene: TRBJ1-5; CDR3 protein: CASSSSGTPKGPQHF; CDR3 DNA: TGTGCCAGCAGTTCGTCCGGGACACCCAAGGGGCCCCAGCATTTT
V gene: TRBV10-2; clone size: many; D gene: NA; J gene: TRBJ2-7; CDR3 protein: CASLAPTYEQYF; CDR3 DNA: TGCGCCAGCCTAGCGCCGACCTACGAGCAGTACTTC
V gene: TRBV12-3/TRBV12-4; clone size: NA; D gene: TRBD2; J gene: TRBJ2-2; CDR3 protein: CATLTPQRGNTGELFF; CDR3 DNA: TGTGCCACCTTAACTCCCCAGCGGGGAAACACCGGGGAGCTGTTTTTT
V gene: TRBV15; clone size: few; D gene: NA; J gene: TRBJ1-4; CDR3 protein: CATSRSGRSEKLFF; CDR3 DNA: TGTGCCACCAGCAGATCAGGGCGGAGTGAAAAACTGTTTTTT
V gene: TRBV20-1; clone size: many; D gene: TRBD2; J gene: TRBJ2-1; CDR3 protein: CSARGLAGISEQFF; CDR3 DNA: TGCAGTGCTAGAGGACTAGCGGGGATAAGTGAGCAGTTCTTC